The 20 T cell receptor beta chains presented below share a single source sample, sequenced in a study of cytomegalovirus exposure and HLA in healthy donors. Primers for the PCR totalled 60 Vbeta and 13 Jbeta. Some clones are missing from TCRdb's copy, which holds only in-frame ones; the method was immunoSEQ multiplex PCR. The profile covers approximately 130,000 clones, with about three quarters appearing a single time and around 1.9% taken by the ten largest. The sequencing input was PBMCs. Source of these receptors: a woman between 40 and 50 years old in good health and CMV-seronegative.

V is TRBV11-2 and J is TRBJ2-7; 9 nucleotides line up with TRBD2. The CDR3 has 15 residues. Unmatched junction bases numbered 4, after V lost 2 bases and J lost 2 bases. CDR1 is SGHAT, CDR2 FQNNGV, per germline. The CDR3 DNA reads TGTGCCAGCAGCTTACAGACTAGCGGTACCTACGAGCAGTACTTC. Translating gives CASSLQTSGTYEQYF. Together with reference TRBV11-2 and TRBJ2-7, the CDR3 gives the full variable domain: EAGVAQSPRYKIIEKRQSVAFWCNPISGHATLYWYQQILGQGPKLLIQFQNNGVVDDSQLPKDRFSAERLKGVDSTLKIQPAKLEDSAVYLCASSLQTSGTYEQYFGPGTRLTVT.

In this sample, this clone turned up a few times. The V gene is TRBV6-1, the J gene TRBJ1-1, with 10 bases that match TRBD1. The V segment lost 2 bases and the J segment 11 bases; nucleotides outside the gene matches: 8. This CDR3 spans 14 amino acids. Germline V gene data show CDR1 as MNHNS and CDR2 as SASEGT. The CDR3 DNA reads TGTGCCAGCAGTGAAAGAGGGACAGGGGTCTGGGCTTTCTTT. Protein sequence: CASSERGTGVWAFF.

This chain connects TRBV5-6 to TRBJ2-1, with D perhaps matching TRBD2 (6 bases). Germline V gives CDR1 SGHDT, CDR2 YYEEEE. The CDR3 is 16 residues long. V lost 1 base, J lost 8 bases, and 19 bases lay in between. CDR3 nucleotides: TGTGCCAGCAGCTTGCCCTGGGGGGAGGCCCAGGATGAGCAGTTCTTC. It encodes CASSLPWGEAQDEQFF. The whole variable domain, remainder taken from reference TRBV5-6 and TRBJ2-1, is DAGVTQSPTHLIKTRGQQVTLRCSPKSGHDTVSWYQQALGQGPQFIFQYYEEEERQRGNFPDRFSGHQFPNYSSELNVNALLLGDSALYLCASSLPWGEAQDEQFFGPGTRLTVL.

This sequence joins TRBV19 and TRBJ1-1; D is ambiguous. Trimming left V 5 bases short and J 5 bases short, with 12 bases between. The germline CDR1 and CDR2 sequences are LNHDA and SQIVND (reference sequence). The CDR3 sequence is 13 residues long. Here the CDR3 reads CASSGTVITEAFF. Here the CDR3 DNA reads TGTGCCAGTAGTGGAACAGTGATTACTGAAGCTTTCTTT.

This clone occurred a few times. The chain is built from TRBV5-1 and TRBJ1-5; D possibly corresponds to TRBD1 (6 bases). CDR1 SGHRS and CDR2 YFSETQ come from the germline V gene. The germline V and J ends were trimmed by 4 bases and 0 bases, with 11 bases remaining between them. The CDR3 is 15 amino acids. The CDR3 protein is CASSEQGNSNQPQHF. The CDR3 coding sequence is TGCGCCAGCAGCGAACAGGGAAATAGCAATCAGCCCCAGCATTTT.

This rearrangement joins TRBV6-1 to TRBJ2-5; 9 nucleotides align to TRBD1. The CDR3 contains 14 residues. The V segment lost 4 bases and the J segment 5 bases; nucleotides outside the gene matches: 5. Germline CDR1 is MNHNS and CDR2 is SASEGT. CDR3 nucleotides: TGTGCCAGCAGTGTTACAGGGGGCTTGGAGACCCAGTACTTC. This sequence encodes CASSVTGGLETQYF.

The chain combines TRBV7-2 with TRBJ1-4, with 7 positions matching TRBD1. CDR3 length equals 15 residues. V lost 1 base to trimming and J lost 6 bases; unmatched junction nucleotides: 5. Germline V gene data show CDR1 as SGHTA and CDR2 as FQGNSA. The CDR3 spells CASSLDGRGDEKLFF. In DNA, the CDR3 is TGTGCCAGCAGCTTAGATGGCAGGGGGGATGAAAAACTGTTTTTT.

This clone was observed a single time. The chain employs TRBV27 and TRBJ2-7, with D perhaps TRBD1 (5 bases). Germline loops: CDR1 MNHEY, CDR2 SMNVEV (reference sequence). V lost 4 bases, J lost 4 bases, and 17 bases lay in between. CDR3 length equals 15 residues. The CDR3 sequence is CASSSRVHHLYEQYF. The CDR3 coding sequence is TGTGCCAGCAGTTCCAGGGTCCACCACCTTTACGAGCAGTACTTC.

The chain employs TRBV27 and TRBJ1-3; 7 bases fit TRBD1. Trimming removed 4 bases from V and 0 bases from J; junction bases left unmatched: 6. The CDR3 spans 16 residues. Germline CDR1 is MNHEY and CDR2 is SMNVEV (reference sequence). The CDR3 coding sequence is TGTGCCAGCAGTTCGGGGACAGCGAGCTCTGGAAACACCATATATTTT. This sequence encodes CASSSGTASSGNTIYF.

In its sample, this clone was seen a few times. The DNA for the CDR3 is TGCGCCAGCAGCTTCGGAGCGGGGGCTAACTACGAGCAGTACTTC. This translates into CASSFGAGANYEQYF. V is TRBV5-1 and J is TRBJ2-7; TRBD2 agrees at 8 bases. V dropped 2 bases and J dropped 3; count of bases not matched to a gene: 7. The CDR3 extends over 15 amino acids. The germline gives CDR1 SGHRS, CDR2 YFSETQ.

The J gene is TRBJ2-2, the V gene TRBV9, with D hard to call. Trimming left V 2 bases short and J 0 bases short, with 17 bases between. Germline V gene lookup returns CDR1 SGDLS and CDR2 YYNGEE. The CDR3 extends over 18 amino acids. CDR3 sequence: CASSVSRSKPSNTGELFF. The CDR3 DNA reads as TGTGCCAGCAGCGTTTCCAGGTCAAAGCCCTCGAACACCGGGGAGCTGTTTTTT. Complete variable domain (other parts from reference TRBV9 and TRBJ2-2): DSGVTQTPKHLITATGQRVTLRCSPRSGDLSVYWYQQSLDQGLQFLIQYYNGEERAKGNILERFSAQQFPDLHSELNLSSLELGDSALYFCASSVSRSKPSNTGELFFGEGSRLTVL.

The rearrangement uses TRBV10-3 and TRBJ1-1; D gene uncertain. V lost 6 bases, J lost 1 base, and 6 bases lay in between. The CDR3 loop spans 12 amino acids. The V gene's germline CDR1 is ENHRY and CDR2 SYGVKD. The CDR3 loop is CAIRTPNTEAFF. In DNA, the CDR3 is TGTGCCATCAGGACACCGAACACTGAAGCTTTCTTT.

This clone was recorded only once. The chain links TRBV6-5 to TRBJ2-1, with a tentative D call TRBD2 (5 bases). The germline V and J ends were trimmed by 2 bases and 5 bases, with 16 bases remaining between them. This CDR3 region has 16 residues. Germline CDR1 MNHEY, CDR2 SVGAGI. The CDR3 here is CASSYEGSNSHNEQFF. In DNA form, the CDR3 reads TGTGCCAGCAGTTACGAGGGAAGTAATTCCCACAATGAGCAGTTCTTC.

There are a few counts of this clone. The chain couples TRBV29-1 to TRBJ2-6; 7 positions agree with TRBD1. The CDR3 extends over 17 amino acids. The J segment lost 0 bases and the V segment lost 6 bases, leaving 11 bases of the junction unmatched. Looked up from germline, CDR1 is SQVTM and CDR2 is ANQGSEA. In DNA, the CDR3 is TGCAGCGTCGGAGGTACAGCAGGGGGCTCTGGGGCCAACGTCCTGACTTTC. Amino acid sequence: CSVGGTAGGSGANVLTF.

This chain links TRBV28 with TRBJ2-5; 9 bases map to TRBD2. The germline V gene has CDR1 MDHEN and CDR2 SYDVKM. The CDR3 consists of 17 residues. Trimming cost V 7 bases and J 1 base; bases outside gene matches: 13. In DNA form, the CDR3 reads TGTGCCAGCACCCCCAGGCGACTAGCGGAGCTCCAAGAGACCCAGTACTTC. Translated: CASTPRRLAELQETQYF.

The CDR3 spells CASSQGGSNSPLHF. DNA of the CDR3: TGTGCCAGCAGTCAAGGGGGCTCTAATTCACCCCTCCACTTT. This chain links TRBV28 with TRBJ1-6, with TRBD1 matching over 7 bases. This CDR3 comprises 14 residues. Germline-derived CDR1 and CDR2 are MDHEN and SYDVKM. V was clipped by 5 bases and J by 6 bases; unmatched bases: 4.

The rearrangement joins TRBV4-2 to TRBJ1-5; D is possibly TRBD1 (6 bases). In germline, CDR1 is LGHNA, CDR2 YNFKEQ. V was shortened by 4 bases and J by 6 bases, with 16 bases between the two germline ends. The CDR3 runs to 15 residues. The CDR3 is CASSPKGVGTQPQHF. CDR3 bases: TGTGCCAGCAGCCCGAAGGGGGTAGGGACTCAGCCCCAGCATTTT.

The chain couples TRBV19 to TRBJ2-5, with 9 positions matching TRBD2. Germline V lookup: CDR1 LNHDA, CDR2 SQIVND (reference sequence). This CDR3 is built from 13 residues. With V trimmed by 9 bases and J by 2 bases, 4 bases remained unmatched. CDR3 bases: TGTGCCAGCGCGGCGGGAGGGCAAGAGACCCAGTACTTC. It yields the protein CASAAGGQETQYF.

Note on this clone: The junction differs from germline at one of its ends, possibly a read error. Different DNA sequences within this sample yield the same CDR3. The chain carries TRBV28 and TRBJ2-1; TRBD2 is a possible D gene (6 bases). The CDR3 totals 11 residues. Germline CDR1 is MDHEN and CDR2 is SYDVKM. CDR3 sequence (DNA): TGTGCCAGCAGCCTAGGAGGGGAGAAAGTCTTC. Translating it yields CASSLGGEKVF.

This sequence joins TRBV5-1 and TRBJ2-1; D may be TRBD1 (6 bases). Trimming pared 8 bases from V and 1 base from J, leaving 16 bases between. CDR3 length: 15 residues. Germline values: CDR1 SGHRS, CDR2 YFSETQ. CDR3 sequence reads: CASQSSTGSYNEQFF. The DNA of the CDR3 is TGCGCCAGTCAATCGTCGACAGGATCCTACAATGAGCAGTTCTTC.